The 25 T cell receptor beta chains below come from one sample, sequenced in a study of blood T cells in healthy people across ages. Primed by a sample-barcoded 5' primer and a J-beta primer mix, a second PCR proceeded for about 7 to 11 cycles. TCRdb ran MiXCR on the 5' RACE reads and lists one entry per CDR3 protein. The sample has some 1.4 million distinct CDR3 sequences; 35% to 45% are singletons. Sequences were obtained from blood. The receptors here all came from a woman under 30 in good health.

This chain connects TRBV5-1 to TRBJ1-2; 11 positions agree with TRBD1. There are 17 residues in the CDR3. The V gene end was trimmed by 1 base and the J gene end by 2 bases; junction bases not matched to a gene: 7. Germline V gene data show CDR1 as SGHRS and CDR2 as YFSETQ. For the CDR3, the DNA is TGCGCCAGCAGCTTGTTAGGACAGGGGGCGAAAAACTATGGCTACACCTTC. Protein sequence: CASSLLGQGAKNYGYTF.

The chain links TRBV4-1 to TRBJ2-3; TRBD2 is a possible D gene (6 bases). Trimming cost V 4 bases and J 3 bases, with 17 bases left between them. Per germline, CDR1 MGHRA and CDR2 YSYEKL. This CDR3 region has 16 residues. The DNA for the CDR3 is TGCGCCAGCAGCCTCGCGGGACGAGCGGTTACAGATACGCAGTATTTT. Protein sequence: CASSLAGRAVTDTQYF.

This clonotype was observed a handful of times. The chain has TRBV7-9 and TRBJ2-1; TRBD1 is a possible D gene (6 bases). The V and J ends lost 4 bases and 0 bases respectively, with 25 bases between them. The CDR3 runs to 20 residues. The germline CDR1 and CDR2 sequences are SEHNR and FQNEAQ (reference sequence). CDR3 bases: TGTGCCAGCAGCTCACCAAGGACAGAACTCTTCAAACTCTCCTACAATGAGCAGTTCTTC. As protein: CASSSPRTELFKLSYNEQFF.

This clonotype appeared a few times. The CDR3 nucleotides are TGTGCCAGCAGTGAACAGGGGGGAGAGGGAAAACTGTTTTTT. Its translation: CASSEQGGEGKLFF. The J gene is TRBJ1-4, the V gene TRBV6-1; 7 nucleotides align to TRBD1. The CDR3 loop spans 14 amino acids. Germline V CDR1 and CDR2: MNHNS, SASEGT. The trim removed 2 bases at V and 10 bases at J, leaving 7 bases unmatched.

This clonotype was seen only a few times. This chain connects TRBV5-6 to TRBJ1-2; 8 nucleotides agree with TRBD1. This CDR3 spans 14 amino acids. V was clipped by 6 bases and J by 7 bases; unmatched bases: 11. Germline values: CDR1 SGHDT, CDR2 YYEEEE. CDR3 bases: TGTGCCAGCACCCCCATTACAGGGGGGGGTGGCTACACCTTC. Protein sequence: CASTPITGGGGYTF.

The sample holds a few counts of this clonotype. The genes are TRBV6-5 and TRBJ1-2, with a weak D call TRBD1 (5 bases). The CDR3 sequence is 15 residues long. Trimming cost V 0 bases and J 4 bases, with 12 bases left between them. Germline V gene lookup returns CDR1 MNHEY and CDR2 SVGAGI. In DNA form, the CDR3 reads TGTGCCAGCAGTTACTCGAATAGGGGCCCCTATGGCTACACCTTC. It encodes CASSYSNRGPYGYTF.

This chain links TRBV20-1 with TRBJ1-2; no reliable D call. The CDR3 has 12 residues. V gave up 3 bases and J gave up 3 bases, with 8 bases separating them. CDR1 and CDR2 (germline): DFQATT, SNEGSKA (reference sequence). The chain's CDR3 is CSAREVHYGYTF. CDR3 DNA: TGCAGTGCTAGGGAAGTGCACTATGGCTACACCTTC.

J is TRBJ1-2 and V is TRBV4-1; 7 nucleotides agree with TRBD1. After removal of 0 bases from V and 4 bases from J, the junction contained 11 bases not matched to a gene. The CDR3 loop spans 17 amino acids. Germline V CDR1 and CDR2: MGHRA, YSYEKL. CDR3 DNA sequence: TGCGCCAGCAGCCAAGAATCACAGGGGCCCAACCTCTATGGCTACACCTTC. Its translation: CASSQESQGPNLYGYTF.

This clonotype was counted a few times. V gene TRBV5-1 combines with J gene TRBJ2-7; 10 bases fit TRBD1. The germline gives CDR1 SGHRS, CDR2 YFSETQ. CDR3 length equals 14 residues. V dropped 4 bases and J dropped 5; count of bases not matched to a gene: 6. The CDR3 nucleotides read TGCGCCAGCAGCGTGGGACAGGGGACGGACGAGCAGTACTTC. Translation: CASSVGQGTDEQYF.

This clonotype appeared a few times. The chain joins TRBV6-6 to TRBJ1-6, with TRBD1 identical over 8 bases. The CDR3 length is 17 residues. CDR1 and CDR2 from the germline V gene are MNHNY and SVGAGI (reference sequence). Unmatched junction bases numbered 10, after V lost 0 bases and J lost 9 bases. This chain's CDR3 is CASSYSTTGEGSSPLHF. The CDR3 nucleotides are TGTGCCAGCAGTTACTCAACGACAGGGGAAGGTAGTTCACCCCTCCACTTT.

The chain's CDR3 is CSASYGLAGVGDEQFF. Here the CDR3 DNA reads TGCAGTGCTTCTTACGGACTAGCGGGAGTCGGCGATGAGCAGTTCTTC. J is TRBJ2-1 and V is TRBV20-1; 13 nucleotides align to TRBD2. The germline gives CDR1 DFQATT, CDR2 SNEGSKA (reference sequence). There are 16 residues in the CDR3. The ends lost 5 bases at V and 8 bases at J; junction bases unmatched: 12.

The rearrangement links TRBV5-1 to TRBJ2-5; D not certain. This CDR3 region has 14 residues. The ends were cut back, 0 bases at V and 5 bases at J, with 11 bases in the middle. The V gene's germline CDR1 is SGHRS and CDR2 YFSETQ. The CDR3: CASSLVISGETQYF. For the CDR3, the DNA is TGCGCCAGCAGCTTGGTTATCAGTGGGGAGACCCAGTACTTC.

This clonotype was detected a few times. The chain joins TRBV5-5 to TRBJ2-7; D unresolved. V lost 0 bases and J 6 bases, leaving 7 bases between the germline ends. From germline, CDR1 is SGHKS and CDR2 YYEKEE (reference sequence). The CDR3 spans 12 residues. CDR3 in amino acids: CASSLVAIEQYF. CDR3 in DNA: TGTGCCAGCAGCTTGGTCGCAATCGAGCAGTACTTC.

This clonotype was observed a few times. This rearrangement joins TRBV7-9 to TRBJ2-1, with 11 bases identical to TRBD2. The CDR3 extends over 16 amino acids. Germline CDR1 SEHNR, CDR2 FQNEAQ (reference sequence). The V and J ends lost 5 bases and 7 bases, in that order; junction bases with no gene match: 10. For the CDR3, the DNA is TGTGCCAGCAGCCTCCTGGGACTAGCGGTCGTTAATGAGCAGTTCTTC. Translated, it gives CASSLLGLAVVNEQFF.

The V and J genes are TRBV29-1 and TRBJ2-7; 8 bases agree with TRBD1. The CDR3 is 15 residues long. Per the germline V gene, CDR1 is SQVTM and CDR2 is ANQGSEA. J gave up 4 bases and V 5 bases, and 13 bases lay outside the gene matches. CDR3 sequence: CSVRLTGGGFYEQYF. The DNA of the CDR3 is TGCAGCGTTCGCCTTACAGGGGGAGGTTTTTACGAGCAGTACTTC.

This clonotype was detected only a few times. This chain uses TRBV20-1 with TRBJ2-5; D possibly corresponds to TRBD1 (5 bases). The length of the CDR3 is 14 residues. Per the germline V gene, CDR1 is DFQATT and CDR2 is SNEGSKA (reference sequence). The V end lost 2 bases, the J end lost 5 bases, and 15 bases lay between the germline ends. The CDR3 bases are TGCAGTGCTAGAAACGACAGAGGTAGCGAGACCCAGTACTTC. The encoded protein is CSARNDRGSETQYF.

V is TRBV24-1 and J is TRBJ1-5; the match to TRBD1 covers 10 bases. The CDR3 is 15 amino acids. Germline V gene data show CDR1 as KGHDR and CDR2 as SFDVKD. Trimming cost V 3 bases and J 2 bases; bases outside gene matches: 0. CDR3 in DNA: TGTGCCACCAGTGATGGGACAGGGGGCAATCAGCCCCAGCATTTT. Protein: CATSDGTGGNQPQHF.

The chain employs TRBV20-1 and TRBJ1-2, with D possibly TRBD1 on 5 matching bases. The CDR3 runs to 16 residues. Between the trimmed V and J ends, which lost 3 bases and 1 base, there was a span of 18 bases. Germline CDR1 DFQATT, CDR2 SNEGSKA (reference sequence). The CDR3 nucleotides are TGCAGTGCTAGTCGGCCCAGGGAGTGGAGTAACTATGGCTACACCTTC. Protein product: CSASRPREWSNYGYTF.

The chain links TRBV12-3 or TRBV12-4 to TRBJ2-1, with 10 bases that match TRBD2. Unmatched junction bases numbered 7, after V lost 5 bases and J lost 9 bases. CDR3 length: 14 residues. The CDR3 sequence: CASSKAGGLGEQFF. DNA for the CDR3: TGTGCCAGCAGTAAAGCGGGAGGGCTCGGTGAGCAGTTCTTC.

This clonotype has more than one count but fewer than ten. The chain recombines TRBV12-3 or TRBV12-4 with TRBJ2-3; D is unclear. The germline V and J ends were trimmed by 6 bases and 0 bases, with 10 bases remaining between them. The CDR3 runs 14 residues. Written as DNA, the CDR3 is TGTGCCAGCAGACGCTCCGCTAGCACAGATACGCAGTATTTT. Residues: CASRRSASTDTQYF.

The chain combines TRBV9 with TRBJ1-2, with 7 positions matching TRBD1. Germline assignment: CDR1 SGDLS and CDR2 YYNGEE. The CDR3 consists of 16 residues. V gave up 5 bases and J gave up 4 bases; unmatched junction bases: 14. The CDR3 loop is CASRTNPSGDSYGYTF. The CDR3 DNA reads as TGTGCCAGCAGGACGAATCCGTCAGGGGACAGCTATGGCTACACCTTC.

The rearrangement links TRBV18 to TRBJ2-1, with D unresolved. In germline, CDR1 is KGHSH, CDR2 LQKENI. This CDR3 has 13 amino acids. The germline V and J ends were trimmed by 0 bases and 8 bases, with 8 bases remaining between them. CDR3 in DNA: TGTGCCAGCTCACCACCGTCGGAACATGAGCAGTTCTTC. This codes for CASSPPSEHEQFF.

This clonotype has only a few counts. The chain joins TRBV10-3 to TRBJ2-3; 10 positions agree with TRBD2. Trimming cost V 0 bases and J 0 bases; bases outside gene matches: 0. Looked up from germline, CDR1 is ENHRY and CDR2 is SYGVKD. This CDR3 is built from 16 residues. CDR3 sequence (DNA): TGTGCCATCAGTGAGTCAGCGGGAGGGAGCACAGATACGCAGTATTTT. Amino acid sequence: CAISESAGGSTDTQYF.

This clonotype was seen a handful of times. The V call is TRBV6-6, the J call TRBJ2-5, with D possibly TRBD2 on 6 matching bases. The CDR3 loop spans 16 amino acids. Germline loops: CDR1 MNHNY, CDR2 SVGAGI (reference sequence). The V end lost 6 bases, the J end lost 0 bases, and 17 bases lay between the germline ends. The CDR3 reads CASRQSGSGNQETQYF. Written as DNA, the CDR3 is TGTGCCAGCAGGCAGTCGGGTAGCGGTAACCAAGAGACCCAGTACTTC.

The chain uses TRBV10-1 and TRBJ2-7; 8 bases fit TRBD2. Per the germline V gene, CDR1 is WNHNN and CDR2 is SYGVQD (reference sequence). The CDR3 sequence is 17 residues long. With 7 bases clipped from V and 0 bases from J, the junction kept 14 bases outside the gene matches. In DNA form, the CDR3 reads TGCGCCAGCATTGGCTCGGGCGGGGGGCCCCTCTCCTACGAGCAGTACTTC. Its protein is CASIGSGGGPLSYEQYF.